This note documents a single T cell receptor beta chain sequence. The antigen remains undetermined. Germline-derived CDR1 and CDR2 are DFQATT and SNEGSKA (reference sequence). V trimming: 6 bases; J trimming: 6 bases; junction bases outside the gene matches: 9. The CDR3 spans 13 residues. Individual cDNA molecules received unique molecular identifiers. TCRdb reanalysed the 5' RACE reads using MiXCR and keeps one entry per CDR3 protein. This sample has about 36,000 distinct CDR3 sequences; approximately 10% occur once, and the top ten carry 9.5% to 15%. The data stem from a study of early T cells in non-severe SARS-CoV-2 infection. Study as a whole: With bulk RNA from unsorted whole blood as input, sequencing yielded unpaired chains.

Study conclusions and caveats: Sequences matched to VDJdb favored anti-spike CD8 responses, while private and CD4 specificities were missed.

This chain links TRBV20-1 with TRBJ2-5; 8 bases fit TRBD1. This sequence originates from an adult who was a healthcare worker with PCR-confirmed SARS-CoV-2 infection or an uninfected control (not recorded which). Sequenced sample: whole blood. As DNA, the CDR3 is TGCAGTGCCACGACAGGGGAGTTGAAGACCCAGTACTTC. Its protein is CSATTGELKTQYF.